This TCR beta chain was captured in a study of T cell responses to AZD1222 COVID-19 vaccine. The CDR3 spans 13 residues. V lost 6 bases, J lost 3 bases, and 9 bases lay in between. The study's findings and limits: The donor group comprised mostly white British people and more females; the analysis possibly underestimated clonal diversity. With dominance at 160-218 and 743-854, vaccine-associated CD4 TCRs spanned spike.

Remarks on this clone: Its cognate antigen is unknown.

The method was immunoSEQ multiplex PCR; TCRdb's version includes in-frame clones alone and lacks a portion of them. Found here are 100,000 or so clones, around 86% of them singletons; the top ten hold roughly 6.5%. Sample: peripheral blood, taken on day 0 of AZD1222 vaccination. The sequence came from an adult in good health. This sequence joins TRBV12-3 or TRBV12-4 and TRBJ1-5; D is perhaps TRBD1 (5 bases). CDR3 DNA sequence: TGTGCCAGCAGCGGGGGAACCAATCAGCCCCAGCATTTT. Translation: CASSGGTNQPQHF.